The subject of this entry is one T cell receptor beta chain. Other autoimmune diseases, uncontrolled infections, pregnancy and lactation each led to patient exclusion. Approximately 10 ml of fresh blood yielded the PBMCs by density gradient. This sample stems from a study of Graves' ophthalmopathy and Graves' hyperthyroidism. Amplifying from RNA transcripts, the study obtained TCR beta CDR3 regions. HTBI-primed RT-PCR formed the first round, and a multiplex PCR formed the second. TCRdb independently ran MiXCR on the multiplex PCR reads; one entry per CDR3 protein. The table includes hundreds of thousands of distinct CDR3 sequences, about 40% detected once. Material for sequencing was peripheral blood. The TCR was taken from an adult man with Graves' ophthalmopathy.

CDR3 loop: CAIREPQGLQLFF. The CDR3 nucleotides read TGTGCCATCAGGGAACCACAGGGCCTACAGCTGTTTTTT. The chain recombines TRBV10-3 with TRBJ1-4; possible D gene TRBD1, 6 bases. Germline V CDR1 and CDR2: ENHRY, SYGVKD. The CDR3 runs 13 residues. Trimming removed 6 bases at V and 14 bases at J, with 19 bases between.